One and the same sample provided the 30 T cell receptor beta chains below, sequenced in a study of T-cell reconstitution after alpha-beta-depleted transplantation in children. Unique molecular identifiers were built into the TCRbeta library. TCRdb processed the PCR reads anew with MiXCR; each CDR3 protein has one entry. The repertoire holds approximately 350,000 distinct CDR3 sequences, with around 16% as singletons. The sample was PBMCs, mostly from graft donor cells, taken 360 days after TCRalphabeta/CD19-depleted stem cell transplant. These receptors all come from a male patient between 2 and 10 years old who had a stem cell transplant for acute lymphoblastic leukemia, so the T cells may come from the graft donor.

The chain carries TRBV11-2 and TRBJ2-3; unclear D gene. The CDR3 has 15 amino acids. CDR1 is SGHAT and CDR2 is FQNNGV in the germline V gene. The V and J ends lost 1 base and 4 bases respectively, with 12 bases between them. This chain's CDR3 is CASSLVELVSDTQYF. In nucleotides, the CDR3 is TGTGCCAGCAGCTTAGTAGAATTAGTCTCAGATACGCAGTATTTT.

This clonotype has only a few counts. CDR3 protein: CASSSRGNSPLHF. The CDR3 region has the DNA TGTGCCAGCAGCTCCAGGGGAAATTCACCCCTCCACTTT. V usage is TRBV5-4 and J usage is TRBJ1-6; TRBD1 might be the D (6 bases). CDR3 length: 13 residues. Trimming left V 3 bases short and J 7 bases short, with 8 bases between. Germline-derived CDR1 and CDR2 are SGHNT and YYREEE (reference sequence). The complete variable domain, with remaining parts taken from reference TRBV5-4 and TRBJ1-6, reads ETGVTQSPTHLIKTRGQQVTLRCSSQSGHNTVSWYQQALGQGPQFIFQYYREEENGRGNFPPRFSGLQFPNYSSELNVNALELDDSALYLCASSSRGNSPLHFGNGTRLTVT.

This sequence joins TRBV28 and TRBJ2-5; no definite D call. The CDR3 is 14 amino acids. Per the germline V gene, CDR1 is MDHEN and CDR2 is SYDVKM. V shed 3 bases and J shed 2 bases, with 10 bases lying between them. CDR3 protein: CASSLGSVQETQYF. CDR3 nucleotides: TGTGCCAGCAGTTTGGGGTCAGTTCAAGAGACCCAGTACTTC. Full variable domain (missing parts from reference TRBV28 and TRBJ2-5): DVKVTQSSRYLVKRTGEKVFLECVQDMDHENMFWYRQDPGLGLRLIYFSYDVKMKEKGDIPEGYSVSREKKERFSLILESASTNQTSMYLCASSLGSVQETQYFGPGTRLLVL.

The chain is built from TRBV4-2 and TRBJ2-5; no firm D call. Germline CDR1 reads LGHNA; CDR2 reads YNFKEQ. V was trimmed by 0 bases and J by 3 bases, leaving 11 bases between them. This CDR3 spans 15 amino acids. Here the CDR3 DNA reads TGTGCCAGCAGCCAAGATAACCTGGAAAAAGAGACCCAGTACTTC. This gives the protein CASSQDNLEKETQYF.

This clonotype has a handful of counts. This rearrangement joins TRBV7-9 to TRBJ2-2, with 8 bases identical to TRBD2. V shed 5 bases, J shed 7 bases, and the junction held 9 bases outside the gene matches. There are 15 residues in the CDR3. The germline gives CDR1 SEHNR, CDR2 FQNEAQ (reference sequence). The CDR3 loop is CASSLSAGAFGELFF. DNA for the CDR3: TGTGCCAGCAGCCTTTCAGCGGGAGCTTTCGGGGAGCTGTTTTTT.

The rearrangement joins TRBV24-1 to TRBJ2-7; D possibly corresponds to TRBD2 (6 bases). Germline V lookup: CDR1 KGHDR, CDR2 SFDVKD. The CDR3 length is 16 residues. The germline V and J ends were trimmed by 0 bases and 1 base, with 12 bases remaining between them. CDR3 protein: CATSDLTGVRSYEQYF. As DNA, the CDR3 is TGTGCCACCAGTGATTTGACGGGAGTAAGGTCCTACGAGCAGTACTTC.

The rearrangement uses TRBV5-6 and TRBJ2-1; 7 positions match TRBD2. With 1 base clipped from V and 1 base from J, the junction kept 5 bases outside the gene matches. CDR3 length: 16 amino acids. Germline CDR1 SGHDT, CDR2 YYEEEE. Here the CDR3 DNA reads TGTGCCAGCAGCTTGATGACTAGCCGGTCCTACAATGAGCAGTTCTTC. Its protein is CASSLMTSRSYNEQFF.

A few counts support this clonotype. This chain joins TRBV4-3 and TRBJ1-5, with 8 bases identical to TRBD1. CDR3 length: 15 residues. Germline assignment: CDR1 LGHNA and CDR2 YSLEER. Unmatched junction bases numbered 5, after V lost 0 bases and J lost 7 bases. This CDR3 reads CASSQDWTGQQPQHF. In nucleotides, the CDR3 is TGCGCCAGCAGCCAAGATTGGACAGGGCAACAGCCCCAGCATTTT.

This clonotype was seen a handful of times. This rearrangement joins TRBV6-2 or TRBV6-3 to TRBJ2-7; maybe TRBD2 (6 bases). This CDR3 contains 12 residues. Trimming took off 8 bases at V and 6 bases at J, with 14 bases between the two ends. Germline CDR1 and CDR2: MNHEY and SVGEGT. CDR3 amino acids: CASLGGTGEQYF. CDR3 bases: TGTGCCAGCCTGGGGGGTACCGGCGAGCAGTACTTC.

This clonotype showed up just a few times. V usage is TRBV5-1 and J usage is TRBJ2-2; 8 nucleotides align to TRBD2. The junction had 2 bases not matched to a gene; V was cut back by 0 bases and J by 4 bases. The CDR3 length is 15 residues. In germline, CDR1 is SGHRS, CDR2 YFSETQ. CDR3 protein: CASSLVGTSTGELFF. The CDR3 nucleotides read TGCGCCAGCAGCTTGGTAGGGACTAGCACCGGGGAGCTGTTTTTT.

The gene calls are TRBV19 and TRBJ2-2; D possibly corresponds to TRBD1 (5 bases). The germline V gene has CDR1 LNHDA and CDR2 SQIVND (reference sequence). CDR3 size: 17 residues. Trimming removed 6 bases at V and 0 bases at J, with 17 bases between. CDR3 loop: CASSPAVRATNTGELFF. The CDR3 bases are TGTGCCAGTAGCCCCGCGGTCAGGGCCACGAACACCGGGGAGCTGTTTTTT.

The CDR3 is CASSPYYGYTF. DNA of the CDR3: TGTGCCAGCAGCCCTTACTATGGCTACACCTTC. J is TRBJ1-2 and V is TRBV7-2; D not resolved. This CDR3 spans 11 amino acids. V was trimmed by 5 bases and J by 3 bases, leaving 4 bases between them. Germline V lookup: CDR1 SGHTA, CDR2 FQGNSA.

V is TRBV7-6 and J is TRBJ1-3; 9 positions match TRBD1. CDR1 and CDR2 (germline): SGHVS, FNYEAQ. Trimming took 3 bases from V and 2 from J; bases not matched to a gene: 8. The CDR3 runs to 17 residues. The chain's CDR3 is CASSFGDRATAGNTIYF. The CDR3 coding sequence is TGTGCCAGCAGCTTTGGGGACAGGGCCACGGCTGGAAACACCATATATTTT. The entire variable domain, with the rest obtained from reference TRBV7-6 and TRBJ1-3, is as follows: GAGVSQSPRYKVTKRGQDVALRCDPISGHVSLYWYRQALGQGPEFLTYFNYEAQQDKSGLPNDRFSAERPEGSISTLTIQRTEQRDSAMYRCASSFGDRATAGNTIYFGEGSWLTVV.

The genes are TRBV7-9 and TRBJ2-1, with D perhaps given as TRBD1 or TRBD2 (6 bases each). Trimming shortened V by 6 bases and J by 4 bases, and 19 bases separated the two germline ends. Germline V CDR1 and CDR2: SEHNR, FQNEAQ (reference sequence). This CDR3 is built from 16 residues. For the CDR3, the DNA is TGTGCCAGCAGGTACTGGGGGCTAGCGCTATACAATGAGCAGTTCTTC. Protein: CASRYWGLALYNEQFF.

This chain links TRBV6-2 or TRBV6-3 with TRBJ2-3; no clear D. CDR1 is MNHEY and CDR2 is SVGEGT in the germline V gene. Trimming removed 7 bases from V and 0 bases from J, with 5 bases in between. The CDR3 has 12 residues. The chain's CDR3 is CASTDSTDTQYF. Written as DNA, the CDR3 is TGTGCCAGCACGGATAGCACAGATACGCAGTATTTT.

This clonotype was detected many times. This chain uses TRBV5-6 with TRBJ2-7, with 12 bases identical to TRBD1. This CDR3 has 15 amino acids. V shed 2 bases, J shed 7 bases, and the junction held 7 bases outside the gene matches. Germline V gene data show CDR1 as SGHDT and CDR2 as YYEEEE. The CDR3 DNA reads TGTGCCAGCAGCTTCAGGGACAGGGGGCGGCGTGAGCAGTACTTC. Translating gives CASSFRDRGRREQYF.

The chain couples TRBV20-1 to TRBJ2-1; possibly TRBD2 for D (5 bases). The V end was cut by 1 base, the J end by 4 bases, with 17 bases between. The CDR3 contains 16 residues. The germline V gene has CDR1 DFQATT and CDR2 SNEGSKA (reference sequence). The CDR3 region is CSARVSGMSTYNEQFF. In nucleotides, the CDR3 is TGCAGTGCTAGAGTCTCGGGGATGTCCACATACAATGAGCAGTTCTTC.

There are many counts of this clonotype. The V and J genes are TRBV6-5 and TRBJ2-7, with TRBD1 matching 9 bases. The junction had 2 bases not matched to a gene; V was cut back by 2 bases and J by 3 bases. Germline CDR1 MNHEY, CDR2 SVGAGI. There are 14 residues in the CDR3. Here the CDR3 reads CASSYGTGIYEQYF. DNA for the CDR3: TGTGCCAGCAGTTACGGGACAGGGATCTACGAGCAGTACTTC.

This chain joins TRBV30 and TRBJ2-1, with 12 bases that match TRBD2. Germline V gene data show CDR1 as GTSNPN and CDR2 as SVGIG (reference sequence). CDR3 length equals 15 residues. CDR3 loop: CAGTLAGGIYNEQFF. The CDR3 DNA reads as TGTGCTGGCACTCTAGCGGGAGGGATCTACAATGAGCAGTTCTTC.

This clonotype has ten or more counts. The chain carries TRBV7-8 and TRBJ1-6; D ambiguous. CDR3 length: 14 residues. Germline V gene data show CDR1 as SGHVS and CDR2 as FQNEAQ. V dropped 1 base and J dropped 7 bases, with 8 bases sitting between them. This CDR3 is CASSLETANSPLHF. In nucleotides, the CDR3 is TGTGCCAGCAGCTTAGAGACTGCAAATTCACCCCTCCACTTT.

The chain carries TRBV28 and TRBJ2-7, with a tentative D call TRBD2 (5 bases). Trimming removed 3 bases at V and 3 bases at J, with 12 bases between. In germline, CDR1 is MDHEN, CDR2 SYDVKM. The CDR3 totals 14 residues. CDR3 amino acids: CASSLGLRGYEQYF. CDR3 sequence (DNA): TGTGCCAGCAGTTTGGGTCTCCGGGGCTACGAGCAGTACTTC.

The CDR3: CASSLGAQYYEQYF. Written as DNA, the CDR3 is TGTGCCAGCAGCTTGGGTGCCCAGTACTACGAGCAGTACTTC. The chain couples TRBV5-5 to TRBJ2-7; D remains ambiguous. The CDR3 is 14 residues long. From germline, CDR1 is SGHKS and CDR2 YYEKEE (reference sequence). V lost 0 bases and J lost 3, with 10 bases in between. Full variable domain (missing parts from reference TRBV5-5 and TRBJ2-7): DAGVTQSPTHLIKTRGQQVTLRCSPISGHKSVSWYQQVLGQGPQFIFQYYEKEERGRGNFPDRFSARQFPNYSSELNVNALLLGDSALYLCASSLGAQYYEQYFGPGTRLTVT.

This clonotype was seen at least ten times. The chain employs TRBV11-1 and TRBJ1-4, with TRBD1 matching over 8 bases. The V gene end was trimmed by 6 bases and the J gene end by 0 bases; junction bases not matched to a gene: 12. This CDR3 contains 18 residues. CDR1 SGHAT and CDR2 FQDESV come from the germline V gene (reference sequence). This chain's CDR3 is CASRPGTGWPSTNEKLFF. In nucleotides, the CDR3 is TGTGCCAGCAGGCCCGGGACAGGATGGCCTTCAACTAATGAAAAACTGTTTTTT.

V is TRBV15 and J is TRBJ2-1; D is unresolved. Trimming took 0 bases from V and 2 from J, leaving 8 bases between them. The germline gives CDR1 LNHNV, CDR2 YYDKDF (reference sequence). This CDR3 region has 15 residues. This chain's CDR3 is CATSRDLGPYNEQFF. CDR3 sequence (DNA): TGTGCCACCAGCAGAGATCTTGGGCCCTACAATGAGCAGTTCTTC.

This clonotype was seen repeatedly, ten times or more. The CDR3 DNA reads as TGCGCCAGCAGCTGGACAACTGGAAACACCATATATTTT. Translating it yields CASSWTTGNTIYF. The J gene is TRBJ1-3, the V gene TRBV5-1; a possible D gene is TRBD1 (5 bases). Germline V gives CDR1 SGHRS, CDR2 YFSETQ. The CDR3 contains 13 residues. Trimming took 3 bases from V and 2 from J, leaving 6 bases between them. Full variable domain (missing parts from reference TRBV5-1 and TRBJ1-3): KAGVTQTPRYLIKTRGQQVTLSCSPISGHRSVSWYQQTPGQGLQFLFEYFSETQRNKGNFPGRFSGRQFSNSRSEMNVSTLELGDSALYLCASSWTTGNTIYFGEGSWLTVV.

There are a few counts of this clonotype. CDR3 bases: TGTGCCAGCAGTTTGCTCCCCGACTGGAAGCAGTACTTC. Translating it yields CASSLLPDWKQYF. The chain has TRBV28 and TRBJ2-7; no firm D call. The CDR3 is 13 residues long. The V and J ends lost 3 bases and 8 bases respectively, with 14 bases between them. Per germline, CDR1 MDHEN and CDR2 SYDVKM.

Ten or more counts support this clonotype. The chain links TRBV4-1 to TRBJ2-2; D might be TRBD1 or TRBD2, each matching 5 bases. The CDR3 has 14 amino acids. Germline V lookup: CDR1 MGHRA, CDR2 YSYEKL. V shed 0 bases and J shed 6 bases, with 8 bases lying between them. The CDR3 loop reads CASSQDRGPGELFF. For the CDR3, the DNA is TGCGCCAGCAGCCAAGATAGGGGACCCGGGGAGCTGTTTTTT.

This clonotype was detected a few times. V usage is TRBV2 and J usage is TRBJ1-6, with 7 bases identical to TRBD1. The CDR3 loop spans 17 amino acids. Germline V gene lookup returns CDR1 SNHLY and CDR2 FYNNEI. V trimming: 8 bases; J trimming: 7 bases; junction bases outside the gene matches: 17. CDR3 DNA: TGTGCCAGCTGCCTACTGTGGGGTCAGGGGGGGAATTCACCCCTCCACTTT. Amino acid sequence: CASCLLWGQGGNSPLHF.

The chain links TRBV20-1 to TRBJ2-5; 8 bases are a match to TRBD1. Germline values: CDR1 DFQATT, CDR2 SNEGSKA (reference sequence). V shed 5 bases and J 4 bases; nucleotides not matched to a gene: 9. The CDR3 contains 14 residues. In nucleotides, the CDR3 is TGCAGTGCTGGATCACCAGGGGGCCGAGAGACCCAGTACTTC. This sequence encodes CSAGSPGGRETQYF.

In its sample, this clonotype was seen many times. The gene calls are TRBV29-1 and TRBJ1-5; D uncertain. The CDR3 has 10 residues. The germline gives CDR1 SQVTM, CDR2 ANQGSEA. V dropped 4 bases and J dropped 6 bases, with 4 bases sitting between them. In nucleotides, the CDR3 is TGCAGCGTTGTTGGTCAGCCCCAGCATTTT. Its protein is CSVVGQPQHF. Full variable domain (outside the CDR3, taken from reference TRBV29-1 and TRBJ1-5): SAVISQKPSRDICQRGTSLTIQCQVDSQVTMMFWYRQQPGQSLTLIATANQGSEATYESGFVIDKFPISRPNLTFSTLTVSNMSPEDSSIYLCSVVGQPQHFGDGTRLSIL.